This T cell receptor (beta chain) was sequenced during a study of CD8 T cells in Susac syndrome. Study-wide background: Among sequenced Susac syndrome patients, more than five had active disease and fewer than ten were in remission. Patients with Susac syndrome were therapy-naive, on corticosteroids, or on intravenous immunoglobulin alone at blood draw.

A single count supports this clonotype. The CD8+ and CD4+ T cells were isolated magnetically using a negative isolation approach, whereas the TEMRA cells were enriched by FACS. The length of the CDR3 is 15 residues. V lost 10 bases to trimming and J lost 1 base; unmatched junction nucleotides: 11. CDR1 and CDR2 from the germline V gene are MDHEN and SYDVKM. Reverse transcription of roughly 0.5 to 1 ug RNA was carried out with random hexamers. TCRdb reprocessed the immunoSEQ multiplex PCR reads with MiXCR, giving one entry per CDR3 protein. The sample has about 83,000 distinct CDR3 sequences; 95% to 96% are singletons.

Specimen: CD8+ T cells from PBMCs. V gene TRBV28 combines with J gene TRBJ2-3; 7 bases agree with TRBD1. This receptor was identified in a human donor with Susac syndrome. CDR3 bases: TGTGCCACCACAGGGGTGTGGGGCCGCACAGATACGCAGTATTTT. It yields the protein CATTGVWGRTDTQYF.